The clone carrying this T cell receptor (beta chain) was detected only a few times. Its specificity is unknown. The CDR3 loop spans 15 amino acids. V lost 1 base and J 10 bases, leaving 14 bases between the germline ends. The germline V gene has CDR1 SGHVS and CDR2 FQNEAQ. This sample was taken from a study of blood T cells in healthy people across ages. General study points: When one million T cells were used, diversity estimates were thought to be underestimates.

About 10 milliliters of peripheral blood were drawn from each donor into EDTA-treated tubes. Per sample, no less than 5.5 micrograms of total RNA were extracted. A sample-barcoded 5' primer and a J-beta primer mix were used in a second PCR of roughly 7 to 12 cycles. TCRdb re-analysed the 5' RACE reads in MiXCR, keeping a single row per CDR3 protein. The sample carries fewer than 2,000,000 distinct CDR3 sequences, 30% to 35% recorded once. The clonotype originates from a woman aged 30 to 39 in good health. Source material: blood. The chain combines TRBV7-8 with TRBJ1-6; D gene ambiguous. The CDR3 loop is CASSLGPTGGSPLHF. In nucleotides, the CDR3 is TGTGCCAGCAGCTTAGGTCCGACGGGTGGCTCACCCCTCCACTTT.